The 22 T cell receptor beta chains listed next were all sequenced from one sample in a study of cytomegalovirus exposure and HLA in healthy donors. Vbeta (60) and Jbeta (13) primers were used in the PCR. Clones were read by immunoSEQ multiplex PCR, and TCRdb kept only the in-frame ones, dropping some. The repertoire consists of roughly 200,000 clones, with around four fifths occurring once and the leading ten covering 1.7%. Material for sequencing was PBMCs. These receptors were collected from a man in his fifties or sixties in good health and CMV-seronegative.

The chain employs TRBV18 and TRBJ1-2; TRBD1 might be the D (6 bases). This CDR3 contains 16 residues. V gave up 4 bases and J gave up 4 bases, with 19 bases separating them. Germline V lookup: CDR1 KGHSH, CDR2 LQKENI. The CDR3 protein is CASSLPGTTAFYGYTF. CDR3 coding DNA: TGTGCCAGCTCACTACCCGGGACAACTGCATTCTATGGCTACACCTTC.

Remarks on this clone: Other DNA variants within this sample encode the same CDR3. V usage is TRBV7-2 and J usage is TRBJ2-4, with D tentatively TRBD2 (5 bases). The CDR3 has 16 amino acids. The germline V gene encodes CDR1 SGHTA and CDR2 FQGNSA. Deletions cut 1 base from V and 0 bases from J, with 10 bases between. The CDR3 nucleotides are TGTGCCAGCAGCTTAGTCACTAGTGGAGCCAAAAACATTCAGTACTTC. Translation gives CASSLVTSGAKNIQYF.

With respect to this clone: One end of the junction fails to match germline, which may point to a read error. This chain uses TRBV25-1 with TRBJ2-6; possibly TRBD1 for D (6 bases). The CDR3 length is 16 residues. From germline, CDR1 is MGHDK and CDR2 SYGVNS. The CDR3 region has the DNA TGTGCCAGCAAATCTGTCCAGGGGCGAGGGGTCAACGTCCTGACTTTC. Protein sequence: CASKSVQGRGVNVLTF. Variable domain in full (rest from reference TRBV25-1 and TRBJ2-6): EADIYQTPRYLVIGTGKKITLECSQTMGHDKMYWYQQDPGMELHLIHYSYGVNSTEKGDLSSESTVSRIRTEHFPLTLESARPSHTSQYLCASKSVQGRGVNVLTFGAGSRLTVL.

The chain uses TRBV10-3 and TRBJ2-3; 8 nucleotides match TRBD1. Trimming cost V 5 bases and J 1 base; bases outside gene matches: 8. Germline CDR1 reads ENHRY; CDR2 reads SYGVKD. This CDR3 is 16 amino acids long. This chain's CDR3 is CAISSPDRVGTDTQYF. In DNA, the CDR3 is TGTGCCATCAGTTCTCCGGACAGGGTCGGCACAGATACGCAGTATTTT.

The chain joins TRBV5-1 to TRBJ2-2, with D possibly TRBD1 on 6 matching bases. Trimming shortened V by 4 bases and J by 3 bases, and 13 bases separated the two germline ends. The CDR3 is 15 amino acids. CDR1 is SGHRS, CDR2 YFSETQ, per germline. CDR3 amino acids: CASSPGVQDTGELFF. The CDR3 DNA is TGCGCCAGCAGCCCAGGGGTTCAGGACACCGGGGAGCTGTTTTTT.

The rearrangement links TRBV7-9 to TRBJ2-1, with TRBD2 matching over 10 bases. The CDR3 runs 15 residues. With 5 bases clipped from V and 2 bases from J, the junction kept 3 bases outside the gene matches. Germline loops: CDR1 SEHNR, CDR2 FQNEAQ (reference sequence). CDR3 amino acids: CASSLSGRAYNEQFF. Written as DNA, the CDR3 is TGTGCCAGCAGCCTCAGCGGGAGGGCCTACAATGAGCAGTTCTTC. Full variable domain (remainder filled in from reference TRBV7-9 and TRBJ2-1): DTGVSQNPRHKITKRGQNVTFRCDPISEHNRLYWYRQTLGQGPEFLTYFQNEAQLEKSRLLSDRFSAERPKGSFSTLEIQRTEQGDSAMYLCASSLSGRAYNEQFFGPGTRLTVL.

The chain joins TRBV30 to TRBJ2-1; D gene ambiguous. Germline V lookup: CDR1 GTSNPN, CDR2 SVGIG (reference sequence). V was cut by 5 bases and J by 9 bases, with 17 bases left in between. The CDR3 spans 13 residues. CDR3 sequence reads: CAWCPLQAGEQFF. CDR3 bases: TGTGCCTGGTGCCCCTTGCAGGCCGGTGAGCAGTTCTTC.

The CDR3 loop is CASSLTSNYEQYF. The CDR3 DNA follows: TGTGCCAGCAGTTTGACTAGTAACTACGAGCAGTACTTC. The V gene is TRBV27, the J gene TRBJ2-7, with a tentative D call TRBD2 (6 bases). The CDR3 runs to 13 residues. The ends were cut back, 3 bases at V and 3 bases at J, with 9 bases in the middle. Germline CDR1 MNHEY, CDR2 SMNVEV (reference sequence).

The genes are TRBV18 and TRBJ1-5; 8 positions match TRBD1. CDR1 is KGHSH and CDR2 is LQKENI in the germline V gene. V was pared by 1 base and J by 7 bases, with 6 bases of the junction left unmatched. The CDR3 is 15 residues long. CDR3 sequence (DNA): TGTGCCAGCTCACCACAAGCGACAGGGGTACAGCCCCAGCATTTT. Its protein is CASSPQATGVQPQHF.

The rearrangement links TRBV7-2 to TRBJ2-7, with TRBD1 matching 10 bases. The CDR3 covers 14 residues. Unmatched junction bases numbered 9, after V lost 5 bases and J lost 8 bases. The germline gives CDR1 SGHTA, CDR2 FQGNSA. The chain's CDR3 is CASSNPGTGAQQYF. The CDR3 region has the DNA TGTGCCAGCAGCAACCCCGGGACAGGGGCCCAGCAGTACTTC.

This rearrangement joins TRBV28 to TRBJ1-4; D unclear. The CDR3 extends over 14 amino acids. Trimming removed 1 base from V and 7 bases from J, with 10 bases in between. In germline, CDR1 is MDHEN, CDR2 SYDVKM. The CDR3 bases are TGTGCCAGCAGTTTATCTGAAGGGAGTGAAAAACTGTTTTTT. It specifies CASSLSEGSEKLFF.

The chain joins TRBV21-1 to TRBJ2-7; the table calls TRBD2, which could not be checked here. TRBV21-1 is deemed a pseudogene. The CDR3 loop spans 15 amino acids. The CDR3 sequence: CASSKVGTSAYEQYF. In DNA form, the CDR3 reads TGTGCCAGCAGCAAAGTGGGGACTAGCGCCTACGAGCAGTACTTC.

This chain joins TRBV6-6 and TRBJ2-7; 9 bases fit TRBD1. The CDR3 length is 15 residues. V shed 6 bases, J shed 1 base, and the junction held 7 bases outside the gene matches. The germline V gene encodes CDR1 MNHNY and CDR2 SVGAGI (reference sequence). The CDR3 DNA follows: TGTGCCAGCAGACCCGGGACAGGGAGTTCCTACGAGCAGTACTTC. Translated, it gives CASRPGTGSSYEQYF.

This rearrangement joins TRBV7-3 to TRBJ2-3, with TRBD2 identical over 7 bases. Germline CDR1 reads SGHTA; CDR2 reads FQGTGA. V trimming: 2 bases; J trimming: 4 bases; junction bases outside the gene matches: 6. This CDR3 comprises 15 residues. The CDR3 region is CASSLASGLSDTQYF. CDR3 nucleotide sequence: TGTGCCAGCAGCTTAGCTAGCGGCCTATCAGATACGCAGTATTTT.

The chain joins TRBV30 to TRBJ2-2; possible D gene TRBD2, 7 bases. This CDR3 is built from 14 residues. CDR1 is GTSNPN and CDR2 is SVGIG in the germline V gene (reference sequence). V lost 4 bases and J lost 6, with 15 bases in between. The DNA for the CDR3 is TGTGCCTGGAACAAAGGGGGGGGGTCCGGGGAGCTGTTTTTT. Amino acid sequence: CAWNKGGGSGELFF.

This clone is a singleton in its sample. The chain carries TRBV18 and TRBJ1-4, with 7 nucleotides matching TRBD1. CDR3 length: 15 amino acids. Germline loops: CDR1 KGHSH, CDR2 LQKENI. With V trimmed by 3 bases and J by 5 bases, 6 bases remained unmatched. In nucleotides, the CDR3 is TGTGCCAGCTCACCTAAACAGGGGCAAAATGAAAAACTGTTTTTT. Translating gives CASSPKQGQNEKLFF.

V usage is TRBV19 and J usage is TRBJ2-5; tentative D call: TRBD1 (7 bases). In germline, CDR1 is LNHDA, CDR2 SQIVND (reference sequence). Trimming took off 3 bases at V and 3 bases at J, with 11 bases between the two ends. CDR3 length: 14 residues. The CDR3 is CASSIGGGEETQYF. The CDR3 DNA reads TGTGCCAGTAGTATCGGAGGGGGCGAAGAGACCCAGTACTTC.

J is TRBJ1-2 and V is TRBV27, with TRBD1 identical over 7 bases. V dropped 5 bases and J dropped 3; count of bases not matched to a gene: 6. This CDR3 is 14 amino acids long. Germline V gene lookup returns CDR1 MNHEY and CDR2 SMNVEV (reference sequence). CDR3 residues: CASSRAGQHYGYTF. Here the CDR3 DNA reads TGTGCCAGCAGTCGGGCGGGACAGCACTATGGCTACACCTTC.

This clone was seen a handful of times. The rearrangement uses TRBV25-1 and TRBJ1-1; perhaps TRBD1 as D (5 bases). The V end lost 2 bases, the J end lost 0 bases, and 16 bases lay between the germline ends. Per germline, CDR1 MGHDK and CDR2 SYGVNS. CDR3 length: 17 residues. CDR3 sequence (DNA): TGTGCCAGCAGTGAAGTGGCAGGGCACTTTATGAACACTGAAGCTTTCTTT. Its protein product is CASSEVAGHFMNTEAFF.

This clone is termed medium-sized. The chain recombines TRBV28 with TRBJ2-2; possibly TRBD1 for D (6 bases). V lost 5 bases and J lost 2, with 12 bases in between. The CDR3 is made up of 15 amino acids. Germline loops: CDR1 MDHEN, CDR2 SYDVKM. The CDR3 region has the DNA TGTGCCAGCAGTCCACGGACAGACAACACCGGGGAGCTGTTTTTT. Translated: CASSPRTDNTGELFF.

The chain joins TRBV11-2 to TRBJ2-5, with 10 bases that match TRBD1. The CDR3 spans 14 residues. CDR1 and CDR2 from the germline V gene are SGHAT and FQNNGV. V was clipped by 5 bases and J by 8 bases; unmatched bases: 8. The CDR3: CASSEGDRGKTQYF. As DNA, the CDR3 is TGTGCCAGCAGCGAGGGGGACAGGGGAAAAACCCAGTACTTC.

The chain has TRBV5-1 and TRBJ2-3, with 9 bases lining up with TRBD1. Unmatched junction bases numbered 13, after V lost 4 bases and J lost 1 base. Germline CDR1 reads SGHRS; CDR2 reads YFSETQ. The CDR3 covers 18 residues. The CDR3 region is CASSPWGRDRVRTDTQYF. CDR3 nucleotides: TGCGCCAGCAGCCCCTGGGGCCGGGACAGGGTACGCACAGATACGCAGTATTTT. Together with reference TRBV5-1 and TRBJ2-3, the CDR3 gives the full variable domain: KAGVTQTPRYLIKTRGQQVTLSCSPISGHRSVSWYQQTPGQGLQFLFEYFSETQRNKGNFPGRFSGRQFSNSRSEMNVSTLELGDSALYLCASSPWGRDRVRTDTQYFGPGTRLTVL.